The source of this T cell receptor (beta chain) is a study of cytomegalovirus exposure and HLA in healthy donors. Overall study results and limits: Associated with cytomegalovirus, according to the listing, were some 150 TCR beta chains.

The germline gives CDR1 MDHEN, CDR2 SYDVKM. CDR3 size: 16 residues. V lost 6 bases to trimming and J lost 6 bases; unmatched junction nucleotides: 10. Libraries were prepared by immunoSEQ multiplex PCR; TCRdb keeps only in-frame clonotypes and omits some of them. The top ten hold around 3% of the sample, which has roughly 250,000 clones, just under 90% seen once. A word on this clone: Its antigen is currently unknown.

The clonotype comes from a man aged 18 to 30 in good health and CMV-seronegative. The rearrangement links TRBV28 to TRBJ2-3; 12 bases fit TRBD1. The sequencing input was PBMCs. In DNA, the CDR3 is TGTGCCAGCAGGCTCCCGGGACAGGGGGCGGTGGATACGCAGTATTTT. Protein product: CASRLPGQGAVDTQYF.